Included here is one T cell receptor beta chain sequence, with context. In the original processing: Estimation of nucleated cell counts was performed using reference gene primer amplification. The protocol was immunoSEQ multiplex PCR, while the TCRdb copy is restricted to in-frame clones and leaves out a portion. V and J calls and clone size are copied from that table; D and trimming were computed from the DNA. The repertoire has some 530,000 clones, 75% to 90% of them found once; the top ten carry more than 3%. Germline V gene lookup returns CDR1 GTSNPN and CDR2 SVGIG (reference sequence). This CDR3 contains 13 residues. The junction had 8 bases not matched to a gene; V was cut back by 7 bases and J by 4 bases. These data originate in a study of blood T cell repertoires in COVID-19. Study summary: The United States, Italy and Spain were the sources of the acute and convalescent COVID-19 samples. In each case, the material was cDNA or gDNA derived from T cells, B-cell-depleted T cells, or PBMCs.

This clonotype was obtained from a human donor in a cohort sampled during active COVID-19. This rearrangement joins TRBV30 to TRBJ2-7; TRBD1 agrees at 9 bases. Material: peripheral blood. The CDR3: CAFTTGGGYEQYF. In DNA form, the CDR3 reads TGTGCCTTTACGACAGGGGGAGGGTACGAGCAGTACTTC.